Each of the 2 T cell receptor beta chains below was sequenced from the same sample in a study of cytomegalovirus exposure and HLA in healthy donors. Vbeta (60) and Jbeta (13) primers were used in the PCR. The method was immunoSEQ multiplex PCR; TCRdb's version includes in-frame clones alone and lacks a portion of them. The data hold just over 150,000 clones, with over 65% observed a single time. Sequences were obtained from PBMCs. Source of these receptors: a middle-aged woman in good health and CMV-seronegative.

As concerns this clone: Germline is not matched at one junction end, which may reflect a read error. CDR3 sequence: CSSSLGQGTMMF. CDR3 coding DNA: TGTTCCAGCAGCCTTGGACAGGGCACGATGATGTTT. The chain joins TRBV7-9 to TRBJ2-3, with 8 bases aligning to TRBD1. CDR3 length equals 12 residues. The germline V gene encodes CDR1 SEHNR and CDR2 FQNEAQ (reference sequence).

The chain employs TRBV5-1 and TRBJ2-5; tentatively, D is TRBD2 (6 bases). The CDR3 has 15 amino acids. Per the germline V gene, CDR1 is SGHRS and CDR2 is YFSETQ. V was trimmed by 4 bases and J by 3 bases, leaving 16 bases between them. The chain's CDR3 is CASSHLAGPEETQYF. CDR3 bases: TGCGCCAGCAGCCACCTGGCGGGGCCCGAAGAGACCCAGTACTTC.